The 8 T cell receptor beta chains below were found in one sample sequenced in a study of spatial heterogeneity in lung cancer (dated by TCRdb to the late 2010s). Libraries were prepared through 5' RACE. Sequencing used a NextSeq 500. TCRdb cleaned the public reads at Q25 with fastp, built clones with MiXCR and kept in-frame beta chains. Every distinct CDR3 protein forms one entry, paired with its most common genes and DNA. The table for this sample lists more than 25,000 distinct CDR3 sequences; 6% of them were counted only once. Of the sample, around 21% falls within the top ten clones. This specimen's time point label, per the study, means: blood at routine non-recurrence follow-up after resection. For TCR sequencing, whole RNA was extracted from tumor and nontumor lung tissue, or from cryopreserved PBMC samples, and no cell sorting was done. The starting material was PBMCs, obtained at follow-up. These receptors originate from a male donor with early-stage non-small cell lung cancer.

This clonotype occurred a few times. V gene TRBV6-5 combines with J gene TRBJ1-2; unclear D gene. Between the trimmed V and J ends, which lost 2 bases and 3 bases, there was a span of 10 bases. The CDR3 is 14 residues long. CDR1 MNHEY and CDR2 SVGAGI come from the germline V gene. DNA of the CDR3: TGTGCCAGCAGTTACGGGAGGGATGACTATGGCTACACCTTC. Its protein product is CASSYGRDDYGYTF.

This chain joins TRBV24-1 and TRBJ2-1; no definite D call. Germline V gene sequence: CDR1 KGHDR, CDR2 SFDVKD. This CDR3 is 13 amino acids long. V lost 4 bases and J 7 bases, leaving 10 bases between the germline ends. The CDR3 region is CATSDYSRNEQFF. The CDR3 DNA is TGTGCCACCAGTGACTACAGCCGAAATGAGCAGTTCTTC.

This clonotype was seen at least ten times. CDR3 residues: CASSFFSDADNEQFF. The CDR3, as DNA: TGTGCCAGCAGTTTTTTCTCGGACGCAGACAATGAGCAGTTCTTC. The chain joins TRBV12-3 or TRBV12-4 to TRBJ2-1; D not resolved. Trimming removed 3 bases at V and 5 bases at J, with 14 bases between. This CDR3 has 15 residues.

There are many counts of this clonotype. The chain recombines TRBV12-3 or TRBV12-4 with TRBJ2-7; 8 nucleotides line up with TRBD1. CDR3 length equals 15 residues. V gave up 7 bases and J gave up 2 bases; unmatched junction bases: 10. The CDR3 loop is CASMITGTGAYEQYF. CDR3 nucleotides: TGTGCCAGCATGATAACCGGGACAGGTGCCTACGAGCAGTACTTC.

The chain links TRBV6-5 to TRBJ2-5; D remains unclear. The CDR3 is 14 amino acids. V gave up 6 bases and J gave up 3 bases, with 14 bases separating them. Germline V CDR1 and CDR2: MNHEY, SVGAGI. The CDR3 protein is CASRVTWAEETQYF. CDR3 nucleotide sequence: TGTGCCAGCAGGGTTACTTGGGCCGAAGAGACCCAGTACTTC.

By share of the sample, this clonotype is medium-sized (0.01 to 0.1%). The rearrangement uses TRBV27 and TRBJ2-1; D is uncertain. The CDR3 extends over 11 amino acids. V dropped 3 bases and J dropped 3 bases, with 0 bases sitting between them. Per the germline V gene, CDR1 is MNHEY and CDR2 is SMNVEV (reference sequence). The CDR3 loop reads CASSFYNEQFF. In DNA form, the CDR3 reads TGTGCCAGCAGTTTCTACAATGAGCAGTTCTTC.

This clonotype was detected many times. J is TRBJ2-5 and V is TRBV12-3 or TRBV12-4; 12 positions agree with TRBD2. The CDR3 length is 15 residues. J lost 5 bases, V lost 5 bases, and 6 bases had no gene match. The CDR3 is CASSVSTSGSETQYF. The CDR3 DNA is TGTGCCAGCAGTGTCTCGACTAGCGGGAGTGAGACCCAGTACTTC.

The J gene is TRBJ2-4, the V gene TRBV27; TRBD2 matches at 7 bases. In germline, CDR1 is MNHEY, CDR2 SMNVEV (reference sequence). CDR3 length equals 15 residues. The V gene end was trimmed by 5 bases and the J gene end by 0 bases; junction bases not matched to a gene: 4. The CDR3 DNA sequence: TGTGCCAGCAGTAACGGGGGGATAGCCAAAAACATTCAGTACTTC. Residues: CASSNGGIAKNIQYF.